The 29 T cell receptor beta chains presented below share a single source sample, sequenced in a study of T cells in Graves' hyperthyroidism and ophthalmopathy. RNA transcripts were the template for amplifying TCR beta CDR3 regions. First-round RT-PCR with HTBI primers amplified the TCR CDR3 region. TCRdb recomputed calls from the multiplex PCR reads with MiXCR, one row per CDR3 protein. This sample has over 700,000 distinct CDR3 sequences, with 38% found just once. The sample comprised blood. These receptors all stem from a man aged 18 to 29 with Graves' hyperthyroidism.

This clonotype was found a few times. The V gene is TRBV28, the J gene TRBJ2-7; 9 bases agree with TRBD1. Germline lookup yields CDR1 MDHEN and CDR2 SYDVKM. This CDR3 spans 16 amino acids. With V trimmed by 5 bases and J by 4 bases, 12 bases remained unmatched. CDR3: CASSTPRDRDWYEQYF. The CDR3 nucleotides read TGTGCCAGCAGTACACCCCGGGACAGGGACTGGTACGAGCAGTACTTC.

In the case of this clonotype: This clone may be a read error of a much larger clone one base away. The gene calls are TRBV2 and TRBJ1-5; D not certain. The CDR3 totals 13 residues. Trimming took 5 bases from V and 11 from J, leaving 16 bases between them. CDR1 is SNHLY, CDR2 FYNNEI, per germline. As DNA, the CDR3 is TGTGCCAGCAGTTGGAGCACTCTAGCGGCCCAGCATTTT. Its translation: CASSWSTLAAQHF.

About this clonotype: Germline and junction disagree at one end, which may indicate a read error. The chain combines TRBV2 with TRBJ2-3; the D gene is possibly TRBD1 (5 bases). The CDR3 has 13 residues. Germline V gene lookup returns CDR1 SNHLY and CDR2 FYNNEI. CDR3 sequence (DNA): TGTGCCAGCAGAATCCCCCCCACAGGTACGCAGTATTTT. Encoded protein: CASRIPPTGTQYF.

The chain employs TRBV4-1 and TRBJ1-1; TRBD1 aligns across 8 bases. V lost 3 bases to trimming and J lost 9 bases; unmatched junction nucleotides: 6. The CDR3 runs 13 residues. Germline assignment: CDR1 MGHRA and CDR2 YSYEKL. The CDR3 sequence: CASSQEGQGQAFF. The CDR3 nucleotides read TGCGCCAGCAGCCAGGAAGGACAGGGACAAGCTTTCTTT.

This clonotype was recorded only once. The CDR3 coding sequence is TGTGCCAGTAGTACAGGGAGTGGTCAGCTTAATGAAAAACTGTTTTTT. This encodes CASSTGSGQLNEKLFF. The J gene is TRBJ1-4, the V gene TRBV19; a weak D match, TRBD1 (5 bases). Trimming shortened V by 4 bases and J by 4 bases, and 16 bases separated the two germline ends. Per germline, CDR1 LNHDA and CDR2 SQIVND (reference sequence). CDR3 length: 16 amino acids.

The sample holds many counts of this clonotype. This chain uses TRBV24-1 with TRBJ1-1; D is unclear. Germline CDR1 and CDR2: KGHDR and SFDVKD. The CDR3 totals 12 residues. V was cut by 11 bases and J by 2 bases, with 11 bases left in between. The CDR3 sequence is CAIKTPNTEAFF. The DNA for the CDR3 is TGTGCCATCAAAACCCCAAACACTGAAGCTTTCTTT.

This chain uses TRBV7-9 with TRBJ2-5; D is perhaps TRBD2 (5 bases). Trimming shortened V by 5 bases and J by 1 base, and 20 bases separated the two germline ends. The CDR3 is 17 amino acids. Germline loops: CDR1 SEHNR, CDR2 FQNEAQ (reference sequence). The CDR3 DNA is TGTGCCAGCAGCCCCTCCCGGGCGGGCCCTACCCAAGAGACCCAGTACTTC. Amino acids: CASSPSRAGPTQETQYF.

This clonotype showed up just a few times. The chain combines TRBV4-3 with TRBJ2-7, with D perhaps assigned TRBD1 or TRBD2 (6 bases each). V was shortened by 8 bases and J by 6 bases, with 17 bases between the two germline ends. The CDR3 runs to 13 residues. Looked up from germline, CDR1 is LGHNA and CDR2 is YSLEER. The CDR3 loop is CASLGGTGPEQYF. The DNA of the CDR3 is TGCGCCAGCCTGGGGGGAACAGGGCCCGAGCAGTACTTC.

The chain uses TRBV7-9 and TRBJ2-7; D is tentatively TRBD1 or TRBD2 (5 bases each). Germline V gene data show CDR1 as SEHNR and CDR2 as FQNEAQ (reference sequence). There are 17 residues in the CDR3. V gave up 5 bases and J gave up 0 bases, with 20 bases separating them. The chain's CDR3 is CASSQGVGTESSYEQYF. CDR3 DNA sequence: TGTGCCAGCAGCCAAGGGGTGGGGACGGAGAGCTCCTACGAGCAGTACTTC.

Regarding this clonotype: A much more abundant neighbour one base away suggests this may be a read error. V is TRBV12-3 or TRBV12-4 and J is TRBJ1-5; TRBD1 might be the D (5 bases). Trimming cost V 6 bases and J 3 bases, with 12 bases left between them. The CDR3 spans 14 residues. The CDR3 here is CASSPDTTNQPQHF. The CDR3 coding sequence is TGTGCCAGCAGCCCGGACACGACCAATCAGCCCCAGCATTTT.

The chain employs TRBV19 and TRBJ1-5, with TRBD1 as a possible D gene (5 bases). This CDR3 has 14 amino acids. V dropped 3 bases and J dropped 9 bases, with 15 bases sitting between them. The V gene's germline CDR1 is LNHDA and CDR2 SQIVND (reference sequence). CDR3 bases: TGTGCCAGTAGTATCTCGGGGCCTAATGGGCCCCAGCATTTT. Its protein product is CASSISGPNGPQHF.

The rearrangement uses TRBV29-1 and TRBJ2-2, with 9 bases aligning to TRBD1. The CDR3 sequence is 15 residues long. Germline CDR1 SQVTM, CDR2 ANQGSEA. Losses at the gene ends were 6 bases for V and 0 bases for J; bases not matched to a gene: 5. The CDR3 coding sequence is TGCAGCGTATGGGACAGGGAGGCGAACACCGGGGAGCTGTTTTTT. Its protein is CSVWDREANTGELFF.

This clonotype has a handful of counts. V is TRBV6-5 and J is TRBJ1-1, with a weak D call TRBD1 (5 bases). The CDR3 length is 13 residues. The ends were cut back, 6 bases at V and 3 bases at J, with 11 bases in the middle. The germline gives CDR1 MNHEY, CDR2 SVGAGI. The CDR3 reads CASRGGGDTEAFF. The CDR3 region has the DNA TGTGCCAGCAGGGGGGGAGGGGACACTGAAGCTTTCTTT.

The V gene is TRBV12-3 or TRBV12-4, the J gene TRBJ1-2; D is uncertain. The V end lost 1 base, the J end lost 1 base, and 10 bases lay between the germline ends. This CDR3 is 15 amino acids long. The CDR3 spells CASSLEDGYNYGYTF. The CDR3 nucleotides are TGTGCCAGCAGTTTAGAGGACGGGTATAACTATGGCTACACCTTC.

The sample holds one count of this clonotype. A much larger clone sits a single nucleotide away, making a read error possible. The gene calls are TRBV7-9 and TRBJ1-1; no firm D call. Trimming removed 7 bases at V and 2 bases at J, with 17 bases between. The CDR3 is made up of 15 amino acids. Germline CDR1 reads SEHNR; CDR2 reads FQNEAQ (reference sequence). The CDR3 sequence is CASTPGYLGNTEAFF. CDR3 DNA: TGTGCCAGCACCCCCGGATACCTCGGTAACACTGAAGCTTTCTTT.

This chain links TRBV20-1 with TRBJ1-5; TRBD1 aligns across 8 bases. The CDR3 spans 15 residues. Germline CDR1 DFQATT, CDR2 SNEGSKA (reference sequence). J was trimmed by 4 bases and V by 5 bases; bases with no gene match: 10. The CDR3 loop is CSAPTGDPLNQPQHF. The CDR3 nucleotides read TGCAGTGCTCCGACAGGGGACCCATTGAATCAGCCCCAGCATTTT.

The CDR3 region is CASSLVSSAYEQYF. In DNA form, the CDR3 reads TGTGCCAGCAGTTTAGTGTCTAGCGCCTACGAGCAGTACTTC. The chain uses TRBV12-3 or TRBV12-4 and TRBJ2-7; a weak D match, TRBD2 (6 bases). Deletions cut 1 base from V and 2 bases from J, with 9 bases between. The CDR3 length is 14 residues.

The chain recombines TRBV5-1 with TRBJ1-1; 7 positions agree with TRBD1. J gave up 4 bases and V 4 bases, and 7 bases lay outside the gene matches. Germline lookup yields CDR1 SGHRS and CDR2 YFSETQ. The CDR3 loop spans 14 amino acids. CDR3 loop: CASSVGQLSTEAFF. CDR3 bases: TGCGCCAGCAGCGTGGGACAGCTGAGCACTGAAGCTTTCTTT.

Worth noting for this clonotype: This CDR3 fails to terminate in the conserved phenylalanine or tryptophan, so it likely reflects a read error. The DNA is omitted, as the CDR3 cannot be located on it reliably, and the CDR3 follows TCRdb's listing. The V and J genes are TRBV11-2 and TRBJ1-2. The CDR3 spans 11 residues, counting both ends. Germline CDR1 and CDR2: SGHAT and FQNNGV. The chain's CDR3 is CASSSPSGGTY.

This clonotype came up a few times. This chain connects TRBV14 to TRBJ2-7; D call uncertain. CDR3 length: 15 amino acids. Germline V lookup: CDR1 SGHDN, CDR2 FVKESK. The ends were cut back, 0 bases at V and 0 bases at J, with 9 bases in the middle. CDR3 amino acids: CASSQDWLDSYEQYF. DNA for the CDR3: TGTGCCAGCAGCCAAGATTGGCTAGACTCCTACGAGCAGTACTTC.

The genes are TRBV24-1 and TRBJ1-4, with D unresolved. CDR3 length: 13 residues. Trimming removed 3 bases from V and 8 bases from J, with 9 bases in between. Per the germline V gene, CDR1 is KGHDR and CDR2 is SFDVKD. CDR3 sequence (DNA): TGTGCCACCAGTGATCCGGTAGGCGAAAAACTGTTTTTT. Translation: CATSDPVGEKLFF.

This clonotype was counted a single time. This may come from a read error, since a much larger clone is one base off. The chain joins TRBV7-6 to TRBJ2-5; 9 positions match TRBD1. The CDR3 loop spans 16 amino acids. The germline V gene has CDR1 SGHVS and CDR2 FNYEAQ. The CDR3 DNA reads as TGTGCCAGCAGCCCCACCTGGGACAGGGTCCAAGAGGCCCAGTACTTC. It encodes CASSPTWDRVQEAQYF.

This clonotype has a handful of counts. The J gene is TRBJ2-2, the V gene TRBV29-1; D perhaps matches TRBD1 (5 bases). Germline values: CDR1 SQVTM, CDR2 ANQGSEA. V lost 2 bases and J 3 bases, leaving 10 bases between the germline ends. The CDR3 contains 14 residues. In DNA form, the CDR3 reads TGCAGCGTTGAATCACAGGAACACACCGGGGAGCTGTTTTTT. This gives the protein CSVESQEHTGELFF.

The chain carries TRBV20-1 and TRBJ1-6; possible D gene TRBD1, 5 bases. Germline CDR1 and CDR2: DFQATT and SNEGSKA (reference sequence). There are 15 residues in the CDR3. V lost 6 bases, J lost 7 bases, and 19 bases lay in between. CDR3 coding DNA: TGCAGTGCCAGCAGTGACGGGGGAGACAATTCACCCCTCCACTTT. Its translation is CSASSDGGDNSPLHF.

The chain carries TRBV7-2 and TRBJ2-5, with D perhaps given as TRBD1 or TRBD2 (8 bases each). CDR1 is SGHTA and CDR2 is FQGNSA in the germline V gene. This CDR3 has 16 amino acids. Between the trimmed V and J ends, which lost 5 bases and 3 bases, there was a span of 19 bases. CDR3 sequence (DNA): TGTGCCAGCAGCCCGGGGGGGGGACAGGTAGAAGAGACCCAGTACTTC. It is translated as CASSPGGGQVEETQYF.

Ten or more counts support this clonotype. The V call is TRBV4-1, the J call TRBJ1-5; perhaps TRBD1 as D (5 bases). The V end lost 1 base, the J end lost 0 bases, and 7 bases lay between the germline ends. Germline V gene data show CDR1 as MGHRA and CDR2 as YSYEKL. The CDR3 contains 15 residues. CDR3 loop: CASSQGQNSNQPQHF. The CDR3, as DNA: TGCGCCAGCAGCCAAGGACAGAATAGCAATCAGCCCCAGCATTTT.

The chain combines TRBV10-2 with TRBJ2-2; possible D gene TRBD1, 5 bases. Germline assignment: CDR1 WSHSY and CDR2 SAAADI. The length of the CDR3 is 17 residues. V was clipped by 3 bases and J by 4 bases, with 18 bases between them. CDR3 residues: CASSEGVGFRVTGELFF. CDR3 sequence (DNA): TGCGCCAGCAGTGAAGGGGTGGGATTCAGGGTCACCGGGGAGCTGTTTTTT.

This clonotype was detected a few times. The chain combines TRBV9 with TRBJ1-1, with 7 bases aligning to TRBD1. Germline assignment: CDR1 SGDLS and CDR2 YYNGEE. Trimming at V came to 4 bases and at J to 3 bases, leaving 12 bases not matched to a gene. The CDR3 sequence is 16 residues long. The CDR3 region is CASSLQSGTVDTEAFF. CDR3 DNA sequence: TGTGCCAGCAGCCTACAATCCGGGACAGTAGACACTGAAGCTTTCTTT.

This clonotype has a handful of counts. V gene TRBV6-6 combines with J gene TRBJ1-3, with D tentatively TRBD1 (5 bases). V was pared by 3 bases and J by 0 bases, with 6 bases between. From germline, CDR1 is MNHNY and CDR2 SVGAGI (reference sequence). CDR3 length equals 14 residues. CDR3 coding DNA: TGTGCCAGCAGTTATGACAGCTCTGGAAACACCATATATTTT. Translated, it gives CASSYDSSGNTIYF.